The 15 T cell receptor beta chains in this list originate from one sample, sequenced in a study of CD8 T cells in ankylosing spondylitis. MiXCR, run by TCRdb on the 5' RACE reads, gives a single entry per CDR3 protein. The sample contains 150,000 to 200,000 distinct CDR3 sequences, roughly 13% of which appear only once. The sample taken for sequencing was blood, either unsorted or a sorted T cell fraction (not recorded which). These receptors were obtained from a female donor with ankylosing spondylitis or in good health (not recorded which).

This clonotype appeared a few times. The chain joins TRBV20-1 to TRBJ1-6; no clear D. The V and J ends lost 5 bases and 12 bases respectively, with 17 bases between them. This CDR3 contains 13 residues. The germline V gene encodes CDR1 DFQATT and CDR2 SNEGSKA (reference sequence). In DNA form, the CDR3 reads TGCAGTGCTTTGACCCGCCTAGGGTTACCCCTCCACTTT. Protein: CSALTRLGLPLHF.

This clonotype was counted ten times or more. The chain recombines TRBV29-1 with TRBJ2-3, with TRBD1 matching over 9 bases. The CDR3 consists of 14 residues. J gave up 2 bases and V 4 bases, and 4 bases lay outside the gene matches. Germline-derived CDR1 and CDR2 are SQVTM and ANQGSEA. The DNA for the CDR3 is TGCAGCGTTGGAGGGACAGGGTTCACAGATACGCAGTATTTT. It is translated as CSVGGTGFTDTQYF.

This clonotype showed up just a few times. The chain carries TRBV6-2 or TRBV6-3 and TRBJ2-3; TRBD2 aligns across 8 bases. Trimming at V came to 2 bases and at J to 6 bases, leaving 16 bases not matched to a gene. Germline-derived CDR1 and CDR2 are MNHEY and SVGEGT. This CDR3 region has 18 residues. CDR3 residues: CASSYIFYSGRRLDTQYF. In nucleotides, the CDR3 is TGTGCCAGCAGTTACATTTTCTACAGCGGGAGAAGACTGGATACGCAGTATTTT.

This clonotype showed up many times. The chain recombines TRBV2 with TRBJ2-2; D gene uncertain. The CDR3 sequence is 13 residues long. The germline CDR1 and CDR2 sequences are SNHLY and FYNNEI. V was shortened by 7 bases and J by 3 bases, with 9 bases between the two germline ends. In nucleotides, the CDR3 is TGTGCCAGCAACGGGCCGGACACCGGGGAGCTGTTTTTT. Its protein product is CASNGPDTGELFF.

This clonotype was counted at least ten times. This chain uses TRBV7-2 with TRBJ1-3; no reliable D call. The germline gives CDR1 SGHTA, CDR2 FQGNSA. The ends were cut back, 1 base at V and 0 bases at J, with 4 bases in the middle. This CDR3 contains 14 residues. CDR3 coding DNA: TGTGCCAGCAGCTTAGTCGGCTCTGGAAACACCATATATTTT. This sequence encodes CASSLVGSGNTIYF.

This clonotype was seen repeatedly, ten times or more. This chain links TRBV20-1 with TRBJ1-5; TRBD1 agrees at 9 bases. V trimming: 1 base; J trimming: 6 bases; junction bases outside the gene matches: 13. Germline CDR1 and CDR2: DFQATT and SNEGSKA (reference sequence). The CDR3 sequence is 17 residues long. The CDR3 here is CSARASTGTGFGQPQHF. The CDR3, as DNA: TGCAGTGCTAGAGCAAGCACCGGGACAGGGTTCGGTCAGCCCCAGCATTTT.

This clonotype came up many times. V and J are TRBV20-1 and TRBJ2-2; possibly TRBD1 or TRBD2 for D (5 bases each). The CDR3 is 13 amino acids. The V gene lost 6 bases and the J gene lost 10 bases, with 18 bases spanning the gap. Germline V gene sequence: CDR1 DFQATT, CDR2 SNEGSKA (reference sequence). CDR3 loop: CSAPRGAPEELFF. CDR3 bases: TGCAGTGCCCCGAGGGGAGCCCCGGAGGAGCTGTTTTTT.

The rearrangement uses TRBV12-3 or TRBV12-4 and TRBJ2-5, with 8 bases fitting TRBD2. V trimming: 6 bases; J trimming: 4 bases; junction bases outside the gene matches: 10. The CDR3 extends over 15 amino acids. The CDR3: CASSWTSTLRETQYF. DNA of the CDR3: TGTGCCAGCAGCTGGACTAGCACGCTTCGAGAGACCCAGTACTTC.

The chain links TRBV5-6 to TRBJ2-7; 9 nucleotides match TRBD1. V was clipped by 2 bases and J by 5 bases; unmatched bases: 5. CDR3 size: 14 residues. CDR1 is SGHDT, CDR2 YYEEEE, per germline. CDR3 DNA: TGTGCCAGCAGCTTCGTGGACAGGGGCCACGAGCAGTACTTC. It is translated as CASSFVDRGHEQYF.

There are a few counts of this clonotype. Its ends do not fully match the called genes, so a read error is possible. V is TRBV7-2 and J is TRBJ2-6; 9 nucleotides match TRBD1. Germline loops: CDR1 SGHTA, CDR2 FQGNSA. This CDR3 comprises 14 residues. The DNA for the CDR3 is TGTGCCAGCAGCCGAAGGGACAGGGCTAACGTCCTGACTTTC. Translated: CASSRRDRANVLTF.

This clonotype was detected only once. The junction differs from germline at one of its ends, possibly a read error. The chain recombines TRBV12-3 or TRBV12-4 with TRBJ2-5; 7 bases match TRBD1. The length of the CDR3 is 15 residues. The CDR3 nucleotides are TGTGCCAGCACCCAATATGGGACAGAGAAAGAGACCCAGGACTTC. This translates into CASTQYGTEKETQDF.

The gene calls are TRBV25-1 and TRBJ2-7, with 9 bases fitting TRBD2. In germline, CDR1 is MGHDK, CDR2 SYGVNS. The length of the CDR3 is 14 residues. Trimming cost V 6 bases and J 2 bases; bases outside gene matches: 5. The CDR3 nucleotides read TGTGCCAGCAGCGACCTAGCGGGGACCTACGAGCAGTACTTC. This codes for CASSDLAGTYEQYF.

This clonotype has ten or more counts. The V call is TRBV5-1, the J call TRBJ2-3, with 10 bases fitting TRBD2. Trimming removed 0 bases from V and 4 bases from J; junction bases left unmatched: 14. Germline values: CDR1 SGHRS, CDR2 YFSETQ. This CDR3 is 19 amino acids long. The CDR3, as DNA: TGCGCCAGCAGCTTGGATCCCTCCGGGACTAGCGTCCAAGCAGATACGCAGTATTTT. Protein product: CASSLDPSGTSVQADTQYF.

At least ten counts were recorded for this clonotype. The chain joins TRBV20-1 to TRBJ2-1, with D hard to call. The germline V and J ends were trimmed by 3 bases and 0 bases, with 6 bases remaining between them. This CDR3 region has 13 residues. Germline loops: CDR1 DFQATT, CDR2 SNEGSKA (reference sequence). Here the CDR3 DNA reads TGCAGTGCTAGTCAAGGCTCCTACAATGAGCAGTTCTTC. This sequence encodes CSASQGSYNEQFF.

This clonotype was detected many times. This chain links TRBV7-9 with TRBJ2-7, with D possibly being TRBD1 or TRBD2 (5 bases each). CDR3 length equals 15 residues. Per germline, CDR1 SEHNR and CDR2 FQNEAQ (reference sequence). V was pared by 1 base and J by 1 base, with 11 bases between. As DNA, the CDR3 is TGTGCCAGCAGCTTAGTAAGAGGGGAGTCCTACGAGCAGTACTTC. Encoded protein: CASSLVRGESYEQYF. Combining the CDR3 with reference TRBV7-9 and TRBJ2-7 gives the whole variable domain DTGVSQNPRHKITKRGQNVTFRCDPISEHNRLYWYRQTLGQGPEFLTYFQNEAQLEKSRLLSDRFSAERPKGSFSTLEIQRTEQGDSAMYLCASSLVRGESYEQYFGPGTRLTVT.